Described below is a single T cell receptor beta chain sequence and its context. Its antigen is not yet known. No much larger clonotype is one base removed from it; base qualities were not supplied. Receptors were amplified or captured by the immunoSEQ multiplex PCR assay. A mixture of 60 forward primers for TCR Vbeta segments and 13 reverse primers for TCR Jbeta segments was used in the multiplex PCR. Amplification of the CDR3 region of rearranged TCR beta genes was performed with a multiplex PCR assay on genomic DNA. Amplified TCR beta libraries were sequenced as 87-base-pair reads on the Illumina HiSeq System. The published analysis was carried out like this. Across the 700 or so repertoires, a later analysis counted 78 million or so unique TCR beta chains, 8.5 million to 12 million of which were shared by at least two donors. Raw reads were error-corrected and collapsed into unique sequences with a nearest-neighbor algorithm that merged closely related sequences to remove PCR and sequencing errors. CDR3 sequences were aligned to IMGT reference sequences to assign V, D and J gene segments. For a sequence to be retained, a match of at least six nucleotides was required to both a V gene segment and a J gene segment. A rearrangement counted as productive if the CDR3 had no stop codons and remained in frame with V and J, and every other rearrangement counted as non-productive. Following IMGT convention, CDR3 was defined as the stretch from the second conserved V-encoded cysteine up to the conserved J-encoded phenylalanine. Sequences without an unambiguous match to a single V gene segment were excluded from the earlier analysis of approximately 600 of the donors. In an earlier analysis of a few hundred of the donors, V segments were called functional above 56.7% productive rearrangements and were called segregating when the between-donor standard deviation exceeded 5%. A statistical classification framework was built to diagnose cytomegalovirus status from the catalog of TCR beta chain sequences. In a later analysis, TCR nucleotide sequences were compared against IMGT/GENE-DB human TR gene sequences so that V and J genes could be assigned. A later analysis assigned CDR3 sequences and most-parsimonious VDJ recombination scenarios with the TCRdist pipeline. In a later analysis, each TCR beta chain was defined by its CDR3 amino acid sequence together with its V-gene family, and reads lacking a unique V-gene family were excluded. A later analysis removed roughly 590 highly shared, low-generation-probability nucleotide sequences to deal with suspected cross-contamination and a sequencing artifact. For each public chain, a later analysis derived a clonal expansion index from normalized ranks of inferred template counts within each repertoire. In a later analysis, generation probabilities were computed using a VDJ recombination model fitted to out-of-frame rearrangements, and the results were checked against IGoR. In a later analysis, TCR-TCR, TCR-HLA and TCR-CMV co-occurrence was scored with hypergeometric tests, and a repertoire-size bias correction was applied to TCR pairs. False discovery rates were estimated in a later analysis by permuting HLA or CMV assignments 20 times. In a later analysis, co-occurring TCRs were grouped using DBSCAN, with TCRdist sequence similarity added in when clustering inside HLA-allele-positive subsets. Repertoires with fewer than 30,000 or more than 120,000 public chains, plus five repertoires with anomalous nucleotide sharing, were excluded from co-occurrence clustering. TCRdb obtained this table from immuneACCESS and retained in-frame rearrangements with V and J assigned. These tables miss some clones; where compared with another copy, unresolved V genes account for less than half of the shortfall, and the remainder is unexplained. V and J calls and clone size are copied from that table; D and trimming were computed from the DNA. The sample includes under 150,000 clones, with around 83% observed a single time. The ten largest clones take up 1% to 1.5% of the sample.

CDR1 is given as MNHNY and CDR2 as SVGAGI, both from the germline V gene (reference sequence). Taken from cysteine to phenylalanine, the CDR3 has 11 residues. Kept here is only the CDR3 DNA, which spans 33 bases and is read in frame from base 1. In total, more than 500 healthy bone marrow donors made up the cohort. All cohort members were sampled while nominally healthy, although unrecorded immune exposures were likely present. The donor was CMV seronegative and belonged to the group of roughly 330 seronegative cohort members. Every donor gave a peripheral blood sample, and the peripheral blood mononuclear cells from that sample were used for TCR beta sequencing. Genomic DNA extraction from the blood cell samples was performed with the Qiagen DNeasy Blood Extraction Kit. These data originate in a study of cytomegalovirus exposure and HLA in healthy donors (dated by TCRdb to about 2017). With respect to the entire study: According to an earlier analysis of around 600 of the donors, about 179 million T cells yielded roughly 110 million unique TCR beta sequences and approximately 300 Gb of sequence data. An early release covering roughly 600 HLA-typed donors comprised approximately 300 gigabases of sequencing data and around 86 million unique TCR sequences. Of the approximately 400 genotyped donors, 80% to 90% were placed in the genetic ancestry cluster associated with self-reported Caucasian donors. The aim of the study was to test whether cataloging public T cell receptors could identify signatures of past pathogen exposure. The T cell repertoires of several hundred subjects were profiled by immunosequencing and related to cytomegalovirus serostatus. In addition to the first cohort of 500 to 850 subjects, a separate validation cohort of approximately 110 different subjects was used. High-throughput TCR immunosequencing, statistical association of individual TCRs with disease status, and machine learning were combined to predict cytomegalovirus infection status. A later analysis re-analyzed previously published TCR beta repertoires from hundreds of donors and added high-resolution HLA genotyping to study TCR occurrence patterns. Rather than using new phenotypic data, the later analysis identified candidate immune exposures from TCR beta sequences and from how often those sequences occurred across donors. An earlier analysis of some 500 of the donors used high-throughput TCR beta sequencing to judge whether each TCR beta V gene segment behaved as functional or pseudogenic. Donor age, sex, ethnicity and CMV serostatus were compiled together with the repertoire data. In a later genetic analysis, genome-wide SNP genotypes for 398 of the 666 donors were used, and that subset was treated as a discovery cohort. Every repertoire in the discovery cohort had been generated on one and the same sequencing platform. HLA typing covered class I and class II loci at four-digit resolution. Typing coverage varied by locus: roughly 629-640 donors for A, B, C, DRB1 and DQB1; roughly 510 for DQA1; 600 to 610 for DPA1; more than 450 for DPB1. About five DR-DQ haplotypes were treated as single units for association and clustering because of strong linkage in the cohort. Across 300 to 500 genotyped donors of the cohort, an average of about 240,000 unique TCR beta nucleotide sequences per donor were sequenced, and approximately 19% of those sequences were non-productive. Points the paper makes about the study in general: The earlier analysis of approximately 540 of the donors excluded approximately 17 rarely observed V segments, including chromosome 9 orphons, because counts were too low. In vitro tests confirmed that a few of the cytomegalovirus-associated TCR beta chains recognize cytomegalovirus antigens. Compared with the approximately 720-donor mean, donors in an Asian-associated ancestry cluster had fewer N-insertions in productive TCRs, according to a later genetic analysis. A cluster of highly shared sequence variants was judged likely to be a technical artifact of the sequencing pipeline. A later analysis associated about 18,000 TCR beta sequences with specific HLA alleles at a false discovery rate of 0.05. Linkage disequilibrium might explain the correlated functional status among segregating V segments, but an unknown experimental factor could not be excluded. V-gene and J-gene trimming of TCR beta chains was associated with a missense DCLRE1C variant in a later genetic analysis, and the association was replicated in an independent cohort. CMV serostatus was the only immune exposure information available for the cohort. According to a later analysis, most CMV-associated TCR beta chains appeared to be HLA-restricted, and the HLA associations seemed to be driven largely by CMV exposure. The classifier was reported to diagnose cytomegalovirus status with high specificity and sensitivity in both the original cohort and the validation cohort. Because HLA typing was unavailable for some donors at each locus, only the typed subset was used in association tests. According to a later analysis, TCR association rates differed among HLA loci, with DRB1 alleles showing the most associated TCRs and HLA-C alleles showing the fewest. A further reported finding was that TCR beta sequences accurately predicted the HLA-A and HLA-B alleles for most subjects in the first cohort. This cohort had only TCR beta chains sequenced, and the lack of alpha or paired-chain data limited which features could be detected. In a later analysis, several top co-occurrence clusters were reported to appear linked to parvovirus B19, influenza, CMV and Epstein-Barr virus. A total of 150 to 200 TCR beta chains were listed by the study as associated with cytomegalovirus. It was suggested by the authors that the approach could potentially be generalized to other disease states and immunological phenotypes. While some public TCRs were present in many individuals, most TCR sequences turned up only very rarely across donors. In an earlier analysis of around 600 of the donors, most TCR beta V segments were observed in productive rearrangements about 90% or about 30% of the time, broadly matching IMGT annotations. The 87-base-pair reads could not distinguish some IMGT-functional V segments, including TRBV6-2 and TRBV6-3, so those segments were excluded. Presence/absence analyses assumed roughly uniform sequencing depth across donors, an assumption that may not hold. A later analysis found that HLA-associated TCR beta chains were more clonally expanded and had lower generation probabilities than equally common non-associated chains. Assigning TCR associations to individual alleles was difficult when HLA alleles, especially DR and DQ, strongly co-occurred.

Source material: PBMCs. The sequence was collected from a girl aged 2 to 9 in good health and CMV-seronegative. The sequence links TRBV6-6 to TRBJ1-1; no D gene is confidently identified. The nucleotide sequence reads as follows: TGTGCTGGCGGATTGAACACTGAAGCTTTCTTT. Its translation is CAGGLNTEAFF.